The clone carrying this T cell receptor beta chain qualifies as large. Antigen unknown. The CDR3 is made up of 18 amino acids. The ends lost 3 bases at V and 2 bases at J; junction bases unmatched: 16. CDR1 is MDHEN, CDR2 SYDVKM, per germline. Using roughly 14 ng of total RNA, TCR libraries were made with the QIAseq Immune Repertoire TCR panel. A single record per CDR3 protein comes from TCRdb applying MiXCR to the reads. The repertoire consists of around 200 distinct CDR3 sequences, with approximately 5.7% occurring once and the leading ten covering approximately 40%. The record originates from a study of circulating CD8 cells and anti-PD-1 response in melanoma. Live CD3+CD8+TCRalphabeta+ cells were sorted into four subsets by PD-1 and/or TIGIT. Broader study findings: Replicates were generally not done for experiments. Published repertoire comparisons used only baseline and M1 samples from a small cohort with few responders.

The sequenced sample was CD8+ T cells from PBMCs, obtained at baseline or after one month of anti-PD-1 therapy (not recorded which). The rearrangement uses TRBV28 and TRBJ2-7; TRBD2 matches at 7 bases. The receptor's source is a human donor with melanoma. The CDR3 region is CASSFKRGGTSVAYEQYF. CDR3 nucleotide sequence: TGTGCCAGCAGTTTTAAGCGGGGCGGAACTAGCGTCGCCTACGAGCAGTACTTC.